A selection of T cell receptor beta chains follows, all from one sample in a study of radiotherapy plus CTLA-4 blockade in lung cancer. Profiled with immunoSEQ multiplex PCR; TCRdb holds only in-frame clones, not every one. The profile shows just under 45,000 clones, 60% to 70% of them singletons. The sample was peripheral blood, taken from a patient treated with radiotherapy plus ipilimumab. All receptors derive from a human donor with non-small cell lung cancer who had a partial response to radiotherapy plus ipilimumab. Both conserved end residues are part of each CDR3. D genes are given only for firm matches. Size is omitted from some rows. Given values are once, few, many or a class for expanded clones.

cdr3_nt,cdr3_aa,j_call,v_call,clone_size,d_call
TGTGCCACCTTTAGCGGGAGTTCCTACAATGAGCAGTTCTTC,CATFSGSSYNEQFF,TRBJ2-1,TRBV27,-,TRBD2
TGTGCCAGCAGCTTAGCGCAGAGGTGGGGGGGGGCAGATACGCAGTATTTT,CASSLAQRWGGADTQYF,TRBJ2-3,TRBV7-9,-,TRBD2
TGCGCCAGCAGCTTGGCTACCGGGACAGGGCTCGGCGAGCAGTACTTC,CASSLATGTGLGEQYF,TRBJ2-7,TRBV5-1,-,TRBD1
TGTGCCAGCAGCTTGGATCGTGAGGCAGATACGCAGTATTTT,CASSLDREADTQYF,TRBJ2-3,TRBV5-4,-,-
TGTGCCAGCGGCGGGAATTCGCCTGGCGCCGGGGAGCTGCTTTTT,CASGGNSPGAGELLF,TRBJ2-2,TRBV2,-,-
TGTGCCAGCAGCTTAAACCCGGGAGTAGATACCGGGGAGCTGTTTTTT,CASSLNPGVDTGELFF,TRBJ2-2,TRBV7-3,-,-
TGTGCCATCAGTGAGTCGACTCGTCTAGTCGTCGGTAATGAGCAGTTCTTC,CAISESTRLVVGNEQFF,TRBJ2-1,TRBV10-3,-,-
TGTGCCAGCAGCTTGGGGCAGCAAGAGACCCAGTACTTC,CASSLGQQETQYF,TRBJ2-5,TRBV5-6,-,-
TGTGCCAGCAGCTTCGATACTTTGGCCGGGGAGCTGTTTTTT,CASSFDTLAGELFF,TRBJ2-2,TRBV7-2,-,-
TGTGCCAGTACCCTAGCGGGGGTAAACACCGGGGAGCTGTTTTTT,CASTLAGVNTGELFF,TRBJ2-2,TRBV19,-,TRBD2
TGTGCCAGCAGGGCCTTGCTCGGCGGGGCAAATACGCAGTATTTT,CASRALLGGANTQYF,TRBJ2-3,TRBV27,-,-
TGTGCCAGCAGTTACTCGAGACAGGCTCGATACAATGAGCAGTTCTTC,CASSYSRQARYNEQFF,TRBJ2-1,TRBV6-6,-,-
TGTGCCAGCAGTGAAAGTAGCGGGAGAAGGGCCTACGAGCAGTACTTC,CASSESSGRRAYEQYF,TRBJ2-7,TRBV2,-,TRBD2
TGTGCCAGCAGTGAGGACAGGGGAATCAATCAGCCCCAGCATTTT,CASSEDRGINQPQHF,TRBJ1-5,TRBV2,-,TRBD1
TGCGCCAGCAGCTTTTCAAGCGGGGGTGATAACACCGGGGAGCTGTTTTTT,CASSFSSGGDNTGELFF,TRBJ2-2,TRBV5-1,-,TRBD2
TGTGCCAGCAGGAAGGACCCGGGACTCCCCTACGAGCAGTACTTC,CASRKDPGLPYEQYF,TRBJ2-7,TRBV7-6,-,-
TGTGCCTGGAGTCTCGGGACAGGGAAAAACATTCAGTACTTC,CAWSLGTGKNIQYF,TRBJ2-4,TRBV30,-,TRBD1
TGTGCCAGCAGCCTAGACGTACTACTCAATGAAAAACTGTTTTTT,CASSLDVLLNEKLFF,TRBJ1-4,TRBV4-2,-,-
TGTGCCAGCAGCGTCTCCGGGACAGGGGGCCTTGAAGCTTTCTTT,CASSVSGTGGLEAFF,TRBJ1-1,TRBV9,few,TRBD1
TGTGCCAGCAGCCCCCGGGGGGACAGGGGCCGCCACGAGCAGTACTTC,CASSPRGDRGRHEQYF,TRBJ2-7,TRBV7-3,-,TRBD1
TGTGCCAGCAGCAAAGCGCGGGGGACACATTGTGGCTACACCTTC,CASSKARGTHCGYTF,TRBJ1-2,TRBV21-1,few,-
TGTGCCAGCAGTGGGGAGACAGGGGGGAGCTCCTACGAGCAGTACTTC,CASSGETGGSSYEQYF,TRBJ2-7,TRBV6-1,-,TRBD1
TGTGCCAGCAGCTACTCCGGTGAGCAGTTCTTC,CASSYSGEQFF,TRBJ2-1,TRBV9,few,-
TGTGCCGCTACCCGGGAGTTTGTTACCGATGAGCAGTTCTTC,CAATREFVTDEQFF,TRBJ2-1,TRBV5-4,-,-
TGCAGCGTTGATGGTTTTAGCGGGGGCACAGATACGCAGTATTTT,CSVDGFSGGTDTQYF,TRBJ2-3,TRBV29-1,-,TRBD2
TGCGCCAGCAGCCAAGAAGGGCAGGGCAATGAAAAACTGTTTTTT,CASSQEGQGNEKLFF,TRBJ1-4,TRBV4-1,-,-
TGTGCCAGCAGCCTAGCGGGGGGGTACCAAGAGACCCAGTACTTC,CASSLAGGYQETQYF,TRBJ2-5,TRBV7-3,-,TRBD2
TGTGCCAGCAGTCCAGGGGACGCGAACACCGGGGAGCTGTTTTTT,CASSPGDANTGELFF,TRBJ2-2,TRBV27,-,-
TGTGCCAGCAGTGACCCGTTTGGAGGGGGCGGAGAAAAACTGTTTTTT,CASSDPFGGGGEKLFF,TRBJ1-4,TRBV25-1,few,TRBD1
TGTGCCACCCGGGATCTAGCGGGGGTCTACAATGAGCAGTTCTTC,CATRDLAGVYNEQFF,TRBJ2-1,TRBV19,-,TRBD2
TGTGCCAGCAGCTTGGACAGCTGGGGCGAGCAGTACTTC,CASSLDSWGEQYF,TRBJ2-7,TRBV5-4,-,-
TGTGCCACCAGCTGGGAGACCGGGACAAATCAGCCCCAGCATTTT,CATSWETGTNQPQHF,TRBJ1-5,TRBV15,-,-
TGTGCCAGTAGTATCAACGCGGCGGGCAGCTACAATGAGCAGTTCTTC,CASSINAAGSYNEQFF,TRBJ2-1,TRBV19,-,-
TGTGCCAGCAGCCCGGGACTAGCGGTAATGGTGGAGACCCAGTACTTC,CASSPGLAVMVETQYF,TRBJ2-5,TRBV7-9,-,TRBD2
TGTGCCAGCAGTGAATACACCTCCTACGAGCAGTACTTC,CASSEYTSYEQYF,TRBJ2-7,TRBV2,-,-
TGTGCCAGCAGCTTTGGAGGGAGGGAAGGCGGGGAGCTGTTTTTT,CASSFGGREGGELFF,TRBJ2-2,TRBV5-4,-,TRBD2
TGTGCCAGCAGCCCGGGACTAGCGGGGTACGAGCAGTACTTC,CASSPGLAGYEQYF,TRBJ2-7,TRBV6-5,-,TRBD2
TGTGCCACCACGGAAACAGGGGATTCTAGGGAGCAGTTCTTC,CATTETGDSREQFF,TRBJ2-1,TRBV19,-,TRBD1
TGTGCCAGCAGCTTAGGAAGGGGGGAGACCCAGTACTTC,CASSLGRGETQYF,TRBJ2-5,TRBV7-9,-,-
TGTGCCAGTAGTATAGCACTAATATGGAATCAGCCCCAGCATTTT,CASSIALIWNQPQHF,TRBJ1-5,TRBV19,-,-
TGTGCCAGCAGCTTATTCGGACAGTTAGAGACAGATACGCAGTATTTT,CASSLFGQLETDTQYF,TRBJ2-3,TRBV7-3,once,-
TGTGCCAGCAGCGCCTCGACAGGGTATAGCAATCAGCCCCAGCATTTT,CASSASTGYSNQPQHF,TRBJ1-5,TRBV13,-,TRBD1
TGTGCCAGTAGTCGGACATCCAACTATGGCTACACCTTC,CASSRTSNYGYTF,TRBJ1-2,TRBV19,-,-
TGTGCCAAACCCAGGGGGCACTACAATGAGCAGTTCTTC,CAKPRGHYNEQFF,TRBJ2-1,TRBV5-3,-,TRBD1
TGTGCCACCAGCAGAGATCAGTCAGGGGCCTACGAGCAGTACTTC,CATSRDQSGAYEQYF,TRBJ2-7,TRBV15,-,-
TGCAGTGCGGAGGAGGGTTTGAGGCAGTTCTTC,CSAEEGLRQFF,TRBJ2-1,TRBV20-1,-,-
TGTGCCAGCAGCTTAGACAGGGGGCCTAGCGAGCAGTACTTC,CASSLDRGPSEQYF,TRBJ2-7,TRBV7-9,-,TRBD1
TGCGCCAGCAGCTTGGGACTGACCATGAACACTGAAGCTTTCTTT,CASSLGLTMNTEAFF,TRBJ1-1,TRBV5-1,-,-
TGTGCCGGACGGAGGGGTAGCAATCAGCCCCAGCATTTT,CAGRRGSNQPQHF,TRBJ1-5,TRBV6-1,-,-
TGCGCCAGCAGCCAACCGGACAGGGACGGTCAGCCCCAGCATTTT,CASSQPDRDGQPQHF,TRBJ1-5,TRBV4-1,few,TRBD1
TGTGCCAGCAGCCCCGACAGGGGGCGGACGGTGCAGTACTTC,CASSPDRGRTVQYF,TRBJ2-7,TRBV6-5,-,TRBD1
TGCGCCAGCAGCTCATCCGGGACTAGCGACTTCTACAATGAGCAGTTCTTC,CASSSSGTSDFYNEQFF,TRBJ2-1,TRBV5-1,few,TRBD2
TGTGCCAGCTCATTGGGACGGGGGAGTAACAATGAGCAGTTCTTC,CASSLGRGSNNEQFF,TRBJ2-1,TRBV9,-,-
TGTGCCAGCAGCCAGGACAGGGTCTATGGCTACACCTTC,CASSQDRVYGYTF,TRBJ1-2,TRBV6-5,-,TRBD1
TGTGCCAGCAGTGGTCAGGGGGCGCCTCCTCAAGAGACCCAGTACTTC,CASSGQGAPPQETQYF,TRBJ2-5,TRBV2,-,TRBD1
TGTGCCAGCAGATTCTCAGGGGATTTCCAAGAGACCCAGTACTTC,CASRFSGDFQETQYF,TRBJ2-5,TRBV27,-,-
TGTGCCAGCAGCCCGTTCAGGGAAGGATACGAGCAGTACTTC,CASSPFREGYEQYF,TRBJ2-7,TRBV5-4,-,-
TGTGCCAGCAGCAGGACAGAATATAATGAAAAACTGTTTTTT,CASSRTEYNEKLFF,TRBJ1-4,TRBV5-5,-,-
TGTGCCAGCTCATGGGACAGGAACACTGAAGCTTTCTTT,CASSWDRNTEAFF,TRBJ1-1,TRBV18,-,TRBD1
TGTGCCAGCCTGGACAGGGGACTCACAGATACGCAGTATTTT,CASLDRGLTDTQYF,TRBJ2-3,TRBV6-5,-,TRBD1